Given below is one TCR beta chain in context. Its specificity is unknown. This entry belongs to a study of high-grade serous ovarian cancer treatment subgroups. Tumor samples were obtained before definitive surgery or chemotherapy. TCRdb's table, derived via immunoSEQ multiplex PCR, lists solely in-frame clones and lacks some. There are approximately 40,000 clones in the sample; around three quarters occur only once, and over 3% lies in the top ten. Points from the study as a whole: Same-patient tumor repertoires overlapped at roughly 0.095 to 0.85; different patients barely overlapped. Clonal relatedness tracked neoantigen level, and by trend copy number and mutation load.

This receptor was taken from a human donor with high-grade serous ovarian cancer. Specimen: tumor tissue.

CDR3 loop: CASSRLDYSPLHF. The DNA for the CDR3 is TGTGCCAGCAGTCGCCTCGACTATTCACCCCTCCACTTT. The chain combines TRBV28 with TRBJ1-6; D remains ambiguous. Trimming left V 5 bases short and J 8 bases short, with 10 bases between. From germline, CDR1 is MDHEN and CDR2 SYDVKM. The CDR3 has 13 amino acids.